This entry lists 10 T cell receptor beta chains sequenced from one sample in a study of blood T cell repertoires in COVID-19. Repertoires were generated with immunoSEQ multiplex PCR, while TCRdb's copy carries only in-frame clones and drops some. This repertoire shows approximately 360,000 clones, 70% to 90% found once; its top ten account for 0.97%. What was sequenced was PBMCs or T cells enriched from blood (not recorded which). These receptors were obtained from a woman aged 30 to 39 with acute COVID-19.

The V call is TRBV10-3, the J call TRBJ2-3, with 9 bases lining up with TRBD2. Per germline, CDR1 ENHRY and CDR2 SYGVKD. V lost 5 bases to trimming and J lost 2 bases; unmatched junction nucleotides: 8. The CDR3 length is 16 residues. The DNA of the CDR3 is TGTGCCATCAGTCAAGTGGCGGGGGGGCCCACAGATACGCAGTATTTT. It specifies CAISQVAGGPTDTQYF.

In its sample, this clone was seen once. The rearrangement links TRBV5-5 to TRBJ2-7; 8 bases agree with TRBD1. Germline V gene sequence: CDR1 SGHKS, CDR2 YYEKEE (reference sequence). This CDR3 spans 15 amino acids. V lost 1 base, J lost 2 bases, and 5 bases stayed unmatched. Here the CDR3 DNA reads TGTGCCAGCAGCTTGATCGGCAGGGGGCCCTACGAGCAGTACTTC. This translates into CASSLIGRGPYEQYF.

The V gene is TRBV15, the J gene TRBJ1-3, with D tentatively TRBD1 (5 bases). Trimming shortened V by 0 bases and J by 0 bases, and 15 bases separated the two germline ends. The CDR3 runs 18 residues. Germline-derived CDR1 and CDR2 are LNHNV and YYDKDF (reference sequence). The CDR3 coding sequence is TGTGCCACCAGCAGAGATGGGGCAGGGTCCATCTCTGGAAACACCATATATTTT. As protein: CATSRDGAGSISGNTIYF.

The rearrangement uses TRBV2 and TRBJ2-7, with D maybe TRBD2 (7 bases). CDR3 length equals 14 residues. Per the germline V gene, CDR1 is SNHLY and CDR2 is FYNNEI. The V gene lost 2 bases and the J gene lost 5 bases, with 13 bases spanning the gap. The CDR3 reads CASSERGGKDEQYF. The CDR3 bases are TGTGCCAGCAGTGAAAGGGGGGGTAAGGACGAGCAGTACTTC.

The rearrangement links TRBV7-2 to TRBJ1-1; D perhaps matches TRBD1 (6 bases). This CDR3 is 13 amino acids long. V lost 4 bases, J lost 3 bases, and 9 bases lay in between. CDR1 and CDR2 (germline): SGHTA, FQGNSA. CDR3 coding DNA: TGTGCCAGCAGCTCAAACAGGGACACTGAAGCTTTCTTT. Its translation: CASSSNRDTEAFF. The variable domain in full, with the rest retrieved from reference TRBV7-2 and TRBJ1-1, is GAGVSQSPSNKVTEKGKDVELRCDPISGHTALYWYRQSLGQGLEFLIYFQGNSAPDKSGLPSDRFSAERTGGSVSTLTIQRTQQEDSAVYLCASSSNRDTEAFFGQGTRLTVV.

This chain uses TRBV11-3 with TRBJ2-3; 8 bases line up with TRBD2. Germline V CDR1 and CDR2: SGHNT, YENEEA. The length of the CDR3 is 15 residues. V gave up 3 bases and J gave up 2 bases; unmatched junction bases: 4. The CDR3, as DNA: TGTGCCAGCAGCTTCGGGGGGGCTGACACAGATACGCAGTATTTT. This gives the protein CASSFGGADTDTQYF.

This chain links TRBV14 with TRBJ1-2; 8 bases match TRBD1. The V segment lost 4 bases and the J segment 8 bases; nucleotides outside the gene matches: 12. The CDR3 contains 15 residues. Looked up from germline, CDR1 is SGHDN and CDR2 is FVKESK. DNA for the CDR3: TGTGCCAGCAGCCCATACCTGGACAGGGATGAAGGCTACACCTTC. It yields the protein CASSPYLDRDEGYTF.

The genes are TRBV20-1 and TRBJ2-1; 8 bases line up with TRBD2. Germline CDR1 reads DFQATT; CDR2 reads SNEGSKA (reference sequence). The length of the CDR3 is 16 residues. After removal of 3 bases from V and 7 bases from J, the junction contained 14 bases not matched to a gene. The CDR3, as DNA: TGCAGTGCTAGTGACTCTCAGCGGGGGCCTGCAAATGAGCAGTTCTTC. This sequence encodes CSASDSQRGPANEQFF.

This chain uses TRBV7-2 with TRBJ1-1, with TRBD1 matching over 7 bases. The CDR3 is made up of 13 amino acids. The trim removed 3 bases at V and 5 bases at J, leaving 3 bases unmatched. Per the germline V gene, CDR1 is SGHTA and CDR2 is FQGNSA. CDR3 residues: CASSFDRVTEAFF. The DNA of the CDR3 is TGTGCCAGCAGCTTCGACAGGGTAACTGAAGCTTTCTTT.

The gene calls are TRBV20-1 and TRBJ1-1, with TRBD1 as a possible D gene (5 bases). This CDR3 is 11 amino acids long. The germline V and J ends were trimmed by 7 bases and 4 bases, with 10 bases remaining between them. Per germline, CDR1 DFQATT and CDR2 SNEGSKA (reference sequence). The CDR3 sequence: CSGKGPTEAFF. The DNA of the CDR3 is TGCAGTGGTAAGGGGCCCACTGAAGCTTTCTTT.